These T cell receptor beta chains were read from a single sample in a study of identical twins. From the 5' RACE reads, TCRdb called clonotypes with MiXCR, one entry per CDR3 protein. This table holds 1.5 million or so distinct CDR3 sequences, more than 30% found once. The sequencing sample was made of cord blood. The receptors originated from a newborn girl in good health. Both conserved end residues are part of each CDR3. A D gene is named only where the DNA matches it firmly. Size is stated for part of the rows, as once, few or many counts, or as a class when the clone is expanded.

DNA: TGTGCCAGCAGCTTATACGGTTCGGGGAGCGAGACCCAGTACTTC
CDR3: CASSLYGSGSETQYF
D: -
size: once
J: TRBJ2-5
length: 15
V: TRBV7-2

DNA: TGTGCCAGCAGCTTAGATGTGGGACAAGGAAATTCACCCCTCCACTTT
CDR3: CASSLDVGQGNSPLHF
D: -
size: -
J: TRBJ1-6
length: 16
V: TRBV11-2

DNA: TGTGCCAGCACTCGGAGACCCCTAGCGGGAGGTACCCACGAGCAGTACTTC
CDR3: CASTRRPLAGGTHEQYF
D: TRBD2
size: few
J: TRBJ2-7
length: 17
V: TRBV6-1

DNA: TGTGCCAGCCGAGAATTCTCCCAAGAGACCCAGTACTTC
CDR3: CASREFSQETQYF
D: -
size: -
J: TRBJ2-5
length: 13
V: TRBV5-5

DNA: TGTGCCAGCAGTCATCCTAGTGGGCGAGGCACAGATACGCAGTATTTT
CDR3: CASSHPSGRGTDTQYF
D: -
size: few
J: TRBJ2-3
length: 16
V: TRBV3-1

DNA: TGTGCCAGCAGCAAGGGGAGACACCCAGGGCCTAATAGCAATCAGCCCCAGCATTTT
CDR3: CASSKGRHPGPNSNQPQHF
D: -
size: -
J: TRBJ1-5
length: 19
V: TRBV21-1

DNA: TGTGCCAGCAGAGTCCAGGGTACCCTTTATCAGCCCCAGCATTTT
CDR3: CASRVQGTLYQPQHF
D: -
size: -
J: TRBJ1-5
length: 15
V: TRBV28

DNA: TGTGCCAGCAGTTCGATATCCGGACAGGGGAACTATGGCTACACCTTC
CDR3: CASSSISGQGNYGYTF
D: TRBD1
size: few
J: TRBJ1-2
length: 16
V: TRBV28

DNA: TGCAGTGCTAATCTTCTGGGAGGCTACACCTTC
CDR3: CSANLLGGYTF
D: -
size: -
J: TRBJ1-2
length: 11
V: TRBV20-1

DNA: TGCAGTGCGCGCATCGGACAGGACTTCGGCTACACCTTC
CDR3: CSARIGQDFGYTF
D: TRBD1
size: -
J: TRBJ1-2
length: 13
V: TRBV20-1

DNA: TGCAGTGCTAGAAGGGCAGGGGGTTATAGCAATCAGCCCCAGCATTTT
CDR3: CSARRAGGYSNQPQHF
D: TRBD1
size: -
J: TRBJ1-5
length: 16
V: TRBV20-1

DNA: TGTGCCAGCAGCTTATATCCCGCATCTTTAGCCAAAAACATTCAGTACTTC
CDR3: CASSLYPASLAKNIQYF
D: -
size: -
J: TRBJ2-4
length: 17
V: TRBV7-6

DNA: TGTGCCAGCAGCCCCCGGGAAATCACAGATACGCAGTATTTT
CDR3: CASSPREITDTQYF
D: -
size: few
J: TRBJ2-3
length: 14
V: TRBV7-2

DNA: TGTGCCAGCTCAGACGAATTGAGGGCGACTGAAGCTTTCTTT
CDR3: CASSDELRATEAFF
D: -
size: -
J: TRBJ1-1
length: 14
V: TRBV18

DNA: TGTGCCAGCAGTTATCGGGTGTTCGACGGTTCCGAAAACACTGAAGCTTTCTTT
CDR3: CASSYRVFDGSENTEAFF
D: -
size: -
J: TRBJ1-1
length: 18
V: TRBV6-5

DNA: TGCAGTGCTAGAGCGACTTTGTCCCCCTACGAGCAGTACTTC
CDR3: CSARATLSPYEQYF
D: -
size: -
J: TRBJ2-7
length: 14
V: TRBV20-1

DNA: TGTGCCAGCAGTCAACGAGGGACAGCCTCCTACGAGCAGTACTTC
CDR3: CASSQRGTASYEQYF
D: TRBD1
size: -
J: TRBJ2-7
length: 15
V: TRBV12-3/TRBV12-4

DNA: TGTGCCAGCAGCTTGGGCTATACAGGGGTGTATCAGCCCCAGCATTTT
CDR3: CASSLGYTGVYQPQHF
D: TRBD1
size: -
J: TRBJ1-5
length: 16
V: TRBV5-6

DNA: TGTGCCAGCAGTTTAGGTCGAAGCTCAGGGAGGGGACAGCCCCAGCATTTT
CDR3: CASSLGRSSGRGQPQHF
D: -
size: few
J: TRBJ1-5
length: 17
V: TRBV27